The 19 T cell receptor beta chains below were found in one sample sequenced in a study of cytomegalovirus exposure and HLA in healthy donors. Vbeta (60) and Jbeta (13) primers were used in the PCR. Generated by immunoSEQ multiplex PCR, the TCRdb table keeps only in-frame clones and is missing some. The table shows 90,000 to 120,000 clones, with 77% occurring only once. Material for sequencing was PBMCs. The receptors stem from a male donor in good health and CMV-seronegative.

The chain couples TRBV25-1 to TRBJ2-7, with D possibly matching TRBD1 (5 bases). The germline V gene encodes CDR1 MGHDK and CDR2 SYGVNS. Trimming shortened V by 1 base and J by 3 bases, and 10 bases separated the two germline ends. The CDR3 runs 14 residues. CDR3 amino acids: CASSELQGIYEQYF. The DNA for the CDR3 is TGTGCCAGCAGTGAATTGCAGGGAATCTACGAGCAGTACTTC.

This chain connects TRBV9 to TRBJ2-3; 8 nucleotides line up with TRBD2. The CDR3 spans 15 residues. Trimming removed 5 bases from V and 0 bases from J; junction bases left unmatched: 5. Germline V gives CDR1 SGDLS, CDR2 YYNGEE. This chain's CDR3 is CASSLTSGSTDTQYF. The DNA for the CDR3 is TGTGCCAGCAGTCTTACTAGCGGTAGCACAGATACGCAGTATTTT.

This chain uses TRBV11-2 with TRBJ1-1; no clear D. CDR3 size: 14 residues. Per germline, CDR1 SGHAT and CDR2 FQNNGV. Trimming shortened V by 6 bases and J by 5 bases, and 16 bases separated the two germline ends. The CDR3 spells CASSLIGSSTEAFF. CDR3 DNA: TGTGCCAGCAGTTTGATAGGGAGTAGTACTGAAGCTTTCTTT.

The chain joins TRBV6-5 to TRBJ1-2, with TRBD1 matching over 8 bases. The germline CDR1 and CDR2 sequences are MNHEY and SVGAGI. V lost 4 bases, J lost 2 bases, and 6 bases stayed unmatched. The CDR3 covers 15 residues. CDR3 in DNA: TGTGCCAGCAGTTCCTCCCGACAGGGGAACTATGGCTACACCTTC. Translating gives CASSSSRQGNYGYTF.

The chain is built from TRBV7-2 and TRBJ2-5, with TRBD2 identical over 8 bases. The CDR3 has 15 amino acids. CDR1 and CDR2 from the germline V gene are SGHTA and FQGNSA. V shed 5 bases and J 4 bases; nucleotides not matched to a gene: 9. This CDR3 is CASSTSGRATETQYF. In DNA, the CDR3 is TGTGCCAGCAGCACGTCCGGGAGGGCCACAGAGACCCAGTACTTC.

CDR3 sequence reads: CAISVDKNYGYTF. As DNA, the CDR3 is TGTGCCATCAGTGTAGACAAGAACTATGGCTACACCTTC. The V and J genes are TRBV10-3 and TRBJ1-2; D remains ambiguous. Trimming pared 4 bases from V and 2 bases from J, leaving 8 bases between. Germline values: CDR1 ENHRY, CDR2 SYGVKD. This CDR3 comprises 13 residues.

V gene TRBV7-2 combines with J gene TRBJ2-5, with D possibly matching TRBD2 (5 bases). The length of the CDR3 is 15 residues. Germline V gene lookup returns CDR1 SGHTA and CDR2 FQGNSA. V was clipped by 7 bases and J by 1 base, with 16 bases between them. The CDR3 nucleotides are TGTGCCAGCACGGGTTTATTTGGAGGCCAAGAGACCCAGTACTTC. It encodes CASTGLFGGQETQYF.

This chain uses TRBV5-5 with TRBJ1-1, with D maybe TRBD1 (6 bases). V was cut by 6 bases and J by 1 base, with 13 bases left in between. CDR3 size: 14 residues. Germline V gene sequence: CDR1 SGHKS, CDR2 YYEKEE (reference sequence). Here the CDR3 reads CASTRGHRNTEAFF. CDR3 DNA sequence: TGTGCCAGCACCAGGGGACATAGGAACACTGAAGCTTTCTTT.

This clone has more than one count but fewer than ten. This chain uses TRBV19 with TRBJ2-3; the match to TRBD2 covers 7 bases. The CDR3 contains 15 residues. Per germline, CDR1 LNHDA and CDR2 SQIVND (reference sequence). V was clipped by 8 bases and J by 3 bases; unmatched bases: 11. The CDR3 nucleotides are TGTGCCAGTGGCGGACGGCGGGAGATAACAGATACGCAGTATTTT. It yields the protein CASGGRREITDTQYF.

The chain couples TRBV27 to TRBJ2-1, with 7 bases lining up with TRBD1. With V trimmed by 5 bases and J by 11 bases, 15 bases remained unmatched. Germline V CDR1 and CDR2: MNHEY, SMNVEV (reference sequence). The CDR3 is 15 residues long. CDR3 DNA sequence: TGTGCCAGCAGTGCCCAGGGGGACGCGGCTCGGAAGCAGTTCTTC. Encoded protein: CASSAQGDAARKQFF.

The chain carries TRBV19 and TRBJ2-1; TRBD1 might be the D (5 bases). The germline gives CDR1 LNHDA, CDR2 SQIVND (reference sequence). The CDR3 spans 12 residues. Trimming shortened V by 7 bases and J by 4 bases, and 8 bases separated the two germline ends. CDR3 DNA sequence: TGTGCCAGTATTGACAGTTACAATGAGCAGTTCTTC. Protein: CASIDSYNEQFF.

J is TRBJ2-7 and V is TRBV19; D is unresolved. V was clipped by 6 bases and J by 0 bases, with 27 bases between them. Germline V lookup: CDR1 LNHDA, CDR2 SQIVND (reference sequence). The CDR3 loop spans 19 amino acids. In DNA form, the CDR3 reads TGTGCCAGTAGGACCCTACTAAAGAACGTCCCTCCGGTCTCCTACGAGCAGTACTTC. Translated: CASRTLLKNVPPVSYEQYF. The variable domain in full, completed from reference TRBV19 and TRBJ2-7, reads DGGITQSPKYLFRKEGQNVTLSCEQNLNHDAMYWYRQDPGQGLRLIYYSQIVNDFQKGDIAEGYSVSREKKESFPLTVTSAQKNPTAFYLCASRTLLKNVPPVSYEQYFGPGTRLTVT.

The chain links TRBV10-3 to TRBJ1-1; 7 nucleotides match TRBD1. The V and J ends lost 5 bases and 3 bases, in that order; junction bases with no gene match: 6. Germline CDR1 ENHRY, CDR2 SYGVKD. This CDR3 region has 14 residues. The CDR3 is CAISRDREYTEAFF. Here the CDR3 DNA reads TGTGCCATCAGTCGAGACAGGGAGTACACTGAAGCTTTCTTT.

As concerns this clone: At one end the junction does not follow the germline gene, possibly because of a read error. This specimen includes other DNA sequences encoding the same CDR3. The chain couples TRBV5-4 to TRBJ2-3, with D perhaps TRBD2 (5 bases). From germline, CDR1 is SGHNT and CDR2 YYREEE (reference sequence). The CDR3 length is 14 residues. CDR3 in DNA: TGCGCCAGCAGCTTTAGGACTGACACAGATACGCAGTATTTT. Its protein product is CASSFRTDTDTQYF.

This clone was counted once. The chain uses TRBV9 and TRBJ2-3; D is possibly TRBD2 (5 bases). Germline CDR1 is SGDLS and CDR2 is YYNGEE. Between the trimmed V and J ends, which lost 4 bases and 0 bases, there was a span of 15 bases. The CDR3 runs 16 residues. The CDR3 coding sequence is TGTGCCAGCAGCCTCCCACCGGGATACAGCACAGATACGCAGTATTTT. Translating gives CASSLPPGYSTDTQYF.

The rearrangement joins TRBV30 to TRBJ1-2; D is unresolved. The CDR3 extends over 14 amino acids. CDR1 is GTSNPN and CDR2 is SVGIG in the germline V gene (reference sequence). Trimming cost V 3 bases and J 2 bases, with 13 bases left between them. The CDR3 sequence: CAWSPRPKNYGYTF. As DNA, the CDR3 is TGTGCCTGGAGCCCCAGGCCCAAAAACTATGGCTACACCTTC.

The chain joins TRBV19 to TRBJ2-3; the D gene is possibly TRBD2 (5 bases). V shed 1 base and J shed 4 bases, with 12 bases lying between them. The CDR3 spans 15 residues. Germline loops: CDR1 LNHDA, CDR2 SQIVND (reference sequence). The CDR3 is CASSIGRLAADTQYF. The CDR3 region has the DNA TGTGCCAGTAGTATAGGACGGCTAGCAGCAGATACGCAGTATTTT.

The sample holds one count of this clone. V is TRBV30 and J is TRBJ2-2, with a tentative D call TRBD1 (5 bases). The CDR3 covers 15 residues. Trimming stripped 0 bases from V and 6 bases from J, with 14 bases between. The germline V gene encodes CDR1 GTSNPN and CDR2 SVGIG (reference sequence). CDR3 in amino acids: CAWSVGREVAGELFF. The CDR3 DNA reads as TGTGCCTGGAGTGTGGGCAGGGAAGTTGCCGGGGAGCTGTTTTTT.

The chain couples TRBV9 to TRBJ2-1; 11 bases align to TRBD2. The germline gives CDR1 SGDLS, CDR2 YYNGEE. There are 16 residues in the CDR3. V was pared by 4 bases and J by 3 bases, with 6 bases of the junction left unmatched. CDR3 region: CASSRLAGGLYNEQFF. The CDR3 coding sequence is TGTGCCAGCAGCCGTCTAGCGGGGGGCCTCTACAATGAGCAGTTCTTC.